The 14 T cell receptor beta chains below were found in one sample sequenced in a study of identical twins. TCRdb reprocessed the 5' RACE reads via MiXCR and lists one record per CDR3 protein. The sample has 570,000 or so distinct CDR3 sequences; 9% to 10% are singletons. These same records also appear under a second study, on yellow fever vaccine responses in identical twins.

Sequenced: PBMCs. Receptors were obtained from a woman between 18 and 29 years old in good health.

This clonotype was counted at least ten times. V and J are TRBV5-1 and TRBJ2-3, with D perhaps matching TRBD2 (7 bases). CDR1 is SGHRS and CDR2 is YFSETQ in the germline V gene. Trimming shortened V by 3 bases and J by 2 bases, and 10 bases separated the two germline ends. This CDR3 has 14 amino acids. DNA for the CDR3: TGCGCCAGCAGCTGGGGGGGCCTCACAGATACGCAGTATTTT. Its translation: CASSWGGLTDTQYF.

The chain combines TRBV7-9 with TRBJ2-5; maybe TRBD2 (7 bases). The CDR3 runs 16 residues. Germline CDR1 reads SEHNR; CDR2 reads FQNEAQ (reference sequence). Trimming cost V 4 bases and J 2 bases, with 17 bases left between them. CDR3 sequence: CASSSPKGGEQETQYF. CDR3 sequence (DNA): TGTGCCAGCAGCTCCCCCAAGGGGGGGGAACAAGAGACCCAGTACTTC. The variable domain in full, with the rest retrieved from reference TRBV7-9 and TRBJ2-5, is DTGVSQNPRHKITKRGQNVTFRCDPISEHNRLYWYRQTLGQGPEFLTYFQNEAQLEKSRLLSDRFSAERPKGSFSTLEIQRTEQGDSAMYLCASSSPKGGEQETQYFGPGTRLLVL.

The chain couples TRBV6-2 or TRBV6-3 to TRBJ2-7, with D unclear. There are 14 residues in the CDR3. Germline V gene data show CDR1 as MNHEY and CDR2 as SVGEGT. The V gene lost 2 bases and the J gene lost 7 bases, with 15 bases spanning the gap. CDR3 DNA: TGTGCCAGCAGTTACATCTCAGTCGAGTCGGAGCAGTACTTC. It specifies CASSYISVESEQYF.

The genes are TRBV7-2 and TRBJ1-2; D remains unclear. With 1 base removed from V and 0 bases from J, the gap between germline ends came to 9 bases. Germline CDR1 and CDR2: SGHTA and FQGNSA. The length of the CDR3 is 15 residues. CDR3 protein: CASSLVPPANYGYTF. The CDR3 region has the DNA TGTGCCAGCAGCTTAGTACCCCCAGCTAACTATGGCTACACCTTC. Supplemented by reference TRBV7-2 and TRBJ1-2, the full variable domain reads GAGVSQSPSNKVTEKGKDVELRCDPISGHTALYWYRQSLGQGLEFLIYFQGNSAPDKSGLPSDRFSAERTGGSVSTLTIQRTQQEDSAVYLCASSLVPPANYGYTFGSGTRLTVV.

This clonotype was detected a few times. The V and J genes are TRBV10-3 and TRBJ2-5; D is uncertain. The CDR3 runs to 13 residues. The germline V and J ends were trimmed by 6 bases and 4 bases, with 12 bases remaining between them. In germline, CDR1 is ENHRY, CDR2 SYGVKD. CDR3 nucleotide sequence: TGTGCCATCAGCCTCGGACCCGGAGAGACCCAGTACTTC. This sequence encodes CAISLGPGETQYF.

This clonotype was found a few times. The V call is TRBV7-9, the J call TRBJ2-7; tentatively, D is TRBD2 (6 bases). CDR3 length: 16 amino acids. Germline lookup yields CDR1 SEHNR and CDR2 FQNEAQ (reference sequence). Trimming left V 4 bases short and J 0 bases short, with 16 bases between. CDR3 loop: CASSSGKEGNSYEQYF. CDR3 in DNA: TGTGCCAGCAGCTCCGGTAAGGAGGGGAACTCCTACGAGCAGTACTTC.

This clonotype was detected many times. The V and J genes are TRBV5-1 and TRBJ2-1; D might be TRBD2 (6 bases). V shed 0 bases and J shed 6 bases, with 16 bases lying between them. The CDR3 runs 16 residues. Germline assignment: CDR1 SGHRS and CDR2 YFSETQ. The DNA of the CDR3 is TGCGCCAGCAGCTTGGCCAACTGGCGGGGCGGCAATGAGCAGTTCTTC. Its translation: CASSLANWRGGNEQFF.

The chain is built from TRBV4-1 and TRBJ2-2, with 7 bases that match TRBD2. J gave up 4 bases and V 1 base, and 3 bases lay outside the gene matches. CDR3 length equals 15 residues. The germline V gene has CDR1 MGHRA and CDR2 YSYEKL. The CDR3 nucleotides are TGCGCCAGCAGCCAAGGACTAGCACCCACCGGGGAGCTGTTTTTT. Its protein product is CASSQGLAPTGELFF.

The CDR3 coding sequence is TGTGCCAGCACCCGGACAGAGATAGTTGGCGTCTATGGCTACACCTTC. Protein sequence: CASTRTEIVGVYGYTF. V is TRBV12-3 or TRBV12-4 and J is TRBJ1-2; D possibly corresponds to TRBD1 (6 bases). Deletions cut 7 bases from V and 4 bases from J, with 22 bases between. The CDR3 runs to 16 residues.

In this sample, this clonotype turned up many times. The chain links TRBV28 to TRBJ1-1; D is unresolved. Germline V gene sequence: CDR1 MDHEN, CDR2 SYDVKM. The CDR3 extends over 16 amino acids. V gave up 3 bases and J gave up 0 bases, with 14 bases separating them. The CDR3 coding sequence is TGTGCCAGCAGTTTTTACATGGCGCCCATGAACACTGAAGCTTTCTTT. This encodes CASSFYMAPMNTEAFF.

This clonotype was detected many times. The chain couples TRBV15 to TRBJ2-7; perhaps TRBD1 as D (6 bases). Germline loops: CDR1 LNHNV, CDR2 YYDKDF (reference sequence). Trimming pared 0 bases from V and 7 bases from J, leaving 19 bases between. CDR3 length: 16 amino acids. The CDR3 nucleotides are TGTGCCACCAGCAGAGATTGGGTGACAGGCCGGGTTGAGCAGTACTTC. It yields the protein CATSRDWVTGRVEQYF.

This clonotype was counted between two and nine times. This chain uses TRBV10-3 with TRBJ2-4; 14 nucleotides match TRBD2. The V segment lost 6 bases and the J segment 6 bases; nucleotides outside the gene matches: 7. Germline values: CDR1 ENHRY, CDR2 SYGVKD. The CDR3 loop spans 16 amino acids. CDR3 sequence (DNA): TGTGCCATCAGCGCCGGACTAGCGGGGGGCCTAAACATTCAGTACTTC. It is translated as CAISAGLAGGLNIQYF.

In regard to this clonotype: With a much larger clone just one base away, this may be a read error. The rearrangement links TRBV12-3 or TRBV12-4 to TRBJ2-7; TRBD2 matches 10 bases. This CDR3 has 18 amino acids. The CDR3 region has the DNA TGTACCAGCAGTCCCCCAAGCCTAGCGGGAGTAGGCTCCTACGAGCAGTACTTC. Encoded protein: CTSSPPSLAGVGSYEQYF.

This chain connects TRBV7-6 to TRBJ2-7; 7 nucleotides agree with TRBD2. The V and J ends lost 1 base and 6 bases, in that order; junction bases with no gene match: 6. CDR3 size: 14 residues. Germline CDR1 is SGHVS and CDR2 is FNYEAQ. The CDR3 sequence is CASSLVGGSVEQYF. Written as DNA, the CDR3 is TGTGCCAGCAGCTTAGTCGGCGGGAGTGTCGAGCAGTACTTC.